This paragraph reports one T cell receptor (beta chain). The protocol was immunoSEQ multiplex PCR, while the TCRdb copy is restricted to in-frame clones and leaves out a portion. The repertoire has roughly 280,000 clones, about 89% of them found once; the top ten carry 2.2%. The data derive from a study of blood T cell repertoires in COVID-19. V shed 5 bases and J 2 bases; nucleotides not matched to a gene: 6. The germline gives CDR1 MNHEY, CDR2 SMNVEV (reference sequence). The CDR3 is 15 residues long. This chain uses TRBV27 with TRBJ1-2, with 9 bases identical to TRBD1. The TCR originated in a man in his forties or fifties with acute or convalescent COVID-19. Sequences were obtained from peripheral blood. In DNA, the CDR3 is TGTGCCAGCAGTCTCGGGACAGGGCTAAACTATGGCTACACCTTC. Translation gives CASSLGTGLNYGYTF.